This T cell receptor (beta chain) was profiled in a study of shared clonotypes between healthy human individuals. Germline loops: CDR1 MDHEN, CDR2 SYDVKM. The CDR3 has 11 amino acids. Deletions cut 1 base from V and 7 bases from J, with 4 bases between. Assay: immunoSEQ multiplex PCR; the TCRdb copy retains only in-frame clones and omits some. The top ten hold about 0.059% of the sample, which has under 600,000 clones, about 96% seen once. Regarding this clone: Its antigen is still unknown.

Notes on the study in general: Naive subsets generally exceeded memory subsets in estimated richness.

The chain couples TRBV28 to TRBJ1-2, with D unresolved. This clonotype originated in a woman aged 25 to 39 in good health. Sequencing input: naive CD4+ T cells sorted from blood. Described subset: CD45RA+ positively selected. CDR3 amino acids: CASSLLGGYTF. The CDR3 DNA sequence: TGTGCCAGCAGTTTATTGGGTGGCTACACCTTC.